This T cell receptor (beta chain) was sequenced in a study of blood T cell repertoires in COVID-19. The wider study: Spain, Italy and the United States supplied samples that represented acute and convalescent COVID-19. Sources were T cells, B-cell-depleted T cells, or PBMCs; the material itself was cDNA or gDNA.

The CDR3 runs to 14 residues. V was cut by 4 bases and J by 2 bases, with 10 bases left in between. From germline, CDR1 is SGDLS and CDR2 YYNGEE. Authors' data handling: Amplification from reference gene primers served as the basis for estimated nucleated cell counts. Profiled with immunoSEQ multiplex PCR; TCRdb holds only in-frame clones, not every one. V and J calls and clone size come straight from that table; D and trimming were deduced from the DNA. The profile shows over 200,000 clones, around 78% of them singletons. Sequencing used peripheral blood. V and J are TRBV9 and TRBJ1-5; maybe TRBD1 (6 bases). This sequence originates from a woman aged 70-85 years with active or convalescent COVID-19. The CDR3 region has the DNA TGTGCCAGCAGCCGGGACATTGGCAATCAGCCCCAGCATTTT. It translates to CASSRDIGNQPQHF. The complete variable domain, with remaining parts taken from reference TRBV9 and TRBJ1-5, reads DSGVTQTPKHLITATGQRVTLRCSPRSGDLSVYWYQQSLDQGLQFLIQYYNGEERAKGNILERFSAQQFPDLHSELNLSSLELGDSALYFCASSRDIGNQPQHFGDGTRLSIL.